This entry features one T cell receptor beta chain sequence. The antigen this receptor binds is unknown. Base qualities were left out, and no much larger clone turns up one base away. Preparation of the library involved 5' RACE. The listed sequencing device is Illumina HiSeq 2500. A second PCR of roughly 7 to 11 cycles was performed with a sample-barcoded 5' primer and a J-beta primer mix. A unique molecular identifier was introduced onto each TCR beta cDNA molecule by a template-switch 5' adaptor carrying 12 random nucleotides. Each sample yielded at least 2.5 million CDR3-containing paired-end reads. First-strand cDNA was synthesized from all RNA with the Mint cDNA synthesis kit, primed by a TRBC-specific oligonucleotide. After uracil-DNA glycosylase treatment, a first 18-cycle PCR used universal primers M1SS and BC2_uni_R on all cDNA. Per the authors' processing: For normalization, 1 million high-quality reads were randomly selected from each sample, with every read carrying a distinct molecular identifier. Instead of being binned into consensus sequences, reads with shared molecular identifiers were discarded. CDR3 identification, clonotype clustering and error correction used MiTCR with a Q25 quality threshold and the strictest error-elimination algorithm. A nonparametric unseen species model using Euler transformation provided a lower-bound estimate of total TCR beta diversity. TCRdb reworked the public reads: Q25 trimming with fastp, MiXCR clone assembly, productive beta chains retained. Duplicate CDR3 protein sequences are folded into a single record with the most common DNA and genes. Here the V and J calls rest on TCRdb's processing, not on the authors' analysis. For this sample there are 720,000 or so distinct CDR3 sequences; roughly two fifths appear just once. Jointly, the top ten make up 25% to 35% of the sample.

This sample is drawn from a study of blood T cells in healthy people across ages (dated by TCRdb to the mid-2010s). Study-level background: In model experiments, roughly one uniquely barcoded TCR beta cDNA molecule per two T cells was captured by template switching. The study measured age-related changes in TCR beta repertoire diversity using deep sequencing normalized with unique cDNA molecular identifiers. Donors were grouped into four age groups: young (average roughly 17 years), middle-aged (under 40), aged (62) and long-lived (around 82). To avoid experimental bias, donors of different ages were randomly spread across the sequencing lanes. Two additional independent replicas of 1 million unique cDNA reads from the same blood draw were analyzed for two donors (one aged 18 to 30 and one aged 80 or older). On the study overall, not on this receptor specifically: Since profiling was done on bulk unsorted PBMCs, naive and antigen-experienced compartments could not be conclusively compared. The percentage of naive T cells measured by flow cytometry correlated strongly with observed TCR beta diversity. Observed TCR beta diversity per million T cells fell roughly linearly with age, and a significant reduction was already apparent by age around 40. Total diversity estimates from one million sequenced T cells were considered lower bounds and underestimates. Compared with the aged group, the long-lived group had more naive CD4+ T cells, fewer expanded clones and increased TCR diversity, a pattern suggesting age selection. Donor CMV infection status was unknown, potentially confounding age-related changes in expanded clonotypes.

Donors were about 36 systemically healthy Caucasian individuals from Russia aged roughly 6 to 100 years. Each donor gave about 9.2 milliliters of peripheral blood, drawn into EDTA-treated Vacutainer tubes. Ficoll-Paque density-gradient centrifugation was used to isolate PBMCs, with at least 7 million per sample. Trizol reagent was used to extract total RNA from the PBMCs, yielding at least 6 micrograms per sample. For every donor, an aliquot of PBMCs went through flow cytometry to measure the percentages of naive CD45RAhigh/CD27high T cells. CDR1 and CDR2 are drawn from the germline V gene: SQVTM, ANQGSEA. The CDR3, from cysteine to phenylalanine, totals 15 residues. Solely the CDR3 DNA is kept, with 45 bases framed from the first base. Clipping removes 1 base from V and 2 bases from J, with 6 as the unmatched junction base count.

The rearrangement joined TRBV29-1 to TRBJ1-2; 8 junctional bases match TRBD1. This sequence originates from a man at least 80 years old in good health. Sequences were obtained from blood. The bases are TGCAGCGTTGAAGCCCCCCGACAGGGGAACTATGGCTACACCTTC. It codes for CSVEAPRQGNYGYTF.